Each of the 18 T cell receptor beta chains below was sequenced from the same sample in a study of T-cell memory formation after mild COVID-19. A single record per CDR3 protein comes from TCRdb applying MiXCR to the 5' RACE reads. The repertoire includes around 250,000 distinct CDR3 sequences, around 15% of them detected once, and roughly 24% sits in the top ten. Sequencing used PBMCs or a T cell subset sorted from them (not recorded which). Receptors originate from a man aged 18 to 35 who had mild COVID-19 (a few samples of this study predate the infection). Cell type and time point are not known.

This clonotype was recorded at least ten times. This sequence joins TRBV5-8 and TRBJ2-1, with 8 bases matching TRBD1. The CDR3 loop spans 15 amino acids. The germline V gene encodes CDR1 SGHTS and CDR2 YDEGEE. The trim removed 2 bases at V and 4 bases at J, leaving 5 bases unmatched. CDR3 sequence: CASSFRGLGYNEQFF. The CDR3 DNA follows: TGTGCCAGCAGCTTCAGGGGGCTAGGTTACAATGAGCAGTTCTTC.

This clonotype has only a few counts. One junction end does not reproduce the germline sequence, and a read error may be involved. The V gene is TRBV7-2, the J gene TRBJ2-3; 14 bases are a match to TRBD2. The CDR3 loop spans 16 amino acids. From germline, CDR1 is SGHTA and CDR2 FQGNSA. The CDR3 DNA sequence: TGTGCCAGCAGCCAATTGGCCGGGACTAGCGGGGGAAGCCCAGGTTTT. It yields the protein CASSQLAGTSGGSPGF.

CDR3 sequence (DNA): TGTGCCAGTAGTGCAATACAGGGAGGAACCGGGGAGCTGTTTTTT. Translating gives CASSAIQGGTGELFF. The chain is built from TRBV19 and TRBJ2-2; D possibly uses TRBD1 or TRBD2 (6 bases each). Germline V gives CDR1 LNHDA, CDR2 SQIVND (reference sequence). CDR3 length: 15 amino acids. Between the trimmed V and J ends, which lost 5 bases and 5 bases, there was a span of 15 bases. The whole variable domain, remainder taken from reference TRBV19 and TRBJ2-2, is DGGITQSPKYLFRKEGQNVTLSCEQNLNHDAMYWYRQDPGQGLRLIYYSQIVNDFQKGDIAEGYSVSREKKESFPLTVTSAQKNPTAFYLCASSAIQGGTGELFFGEGSRLTVL.

This clonotype has only a few counts. V and J are TRBV20-1 and TRBJ2-7, with D maybe TRBD2 (7 bases). Germline lookup yields CDR1 DFQATT and CDR2 SNEGSKA (reference sequence). V was pared by 0 bases and J by 2 bases, with 20 bases between. There are 17 residues in the CDR3. The CDR3 DNA sequence: TGCAGTGCTAGAGATAGAACTACGGGGGGCATCACCTACGAGCAGTACTTC. It specifies CSARDRTTGGITYEQYF.

This clonotype was picked up a small number of times. The chain uses TRBV7-2 and TRBJ1-2; D not certain. The CDR3 length is 14 residues. Germline values: CDR1 SGHTA, CDR2 FQGNSA. The V end was cut by 1 base, the J end by 3 bases, with 9 bases between. The CDR3 nucleotides are TGTGCCAGCAGCTTAGGAACAGCTTACTATGGCTACACCTTC. Its protein product is CASSLGTAYYGYTF.

This clonotype was observed a few times. The chain combines TRBV14 with TRBJ1-5; no clear D. V lost 0 bases and J lost 6, with 9 bases in between. CDR1 SGHDN and CDR2 FVKESK come from the germline V gene. There are 14 residues in the CDR3. CDR3 DNA: TGTGCCAGCAGCCAAGACCACGGAGGTCAGCCCCAGCATTTT. Encoded protein: CASSQDHGGQPQHF.

This clonotype was seen more than once but under ten times. The CDR3, as DNA: TGTGCCAGCAGGCAGACAGCATCTAACTATGGCTACACCTTC. It codes for CASRQTASNYGYTF. The chain combines TRBV12-3 or TRBV12-4 with TRBJ1-2; tentatively, D is TRBD1 (5 bases). The CDR3 covers 14 residues. Trimming cost V 6 bases and J 0 bases, with 11 bases left between them.

This chain connects TRBV5-1 to TRBJ2-5; possible D gene TRBD1, 5 bases. This CDR3 has 14 residues. Trimming stripped 3 bases from V and 2 bases from J, with 11 bases between. CDR1 SGHRS and CDR2 YFSETQ come from the germline V gene. CDR3 DNA sequence: TGCGCCAGCAGCTGGGGCCAGGTTCAAGAGACCCAGTACTTC. Translating gives CASSWGQVQETQYF. The full variable domain, its missing parts supplied by reference TRBV5-1 and TRBJ2-5, is KAGVTQTPRYLIKTRGQQVTLSCSPISGHRSVSWYQQTPGQGLQFLFEYFSETQRNKGNFPGRFSGRQFSNSRSEMNVSTLELGDSALYLCASSWGQVQETQYFGPGTRLLVL.

This clonotype was seen a few times. The V call is TRBV5-1, the J call TRBJ2-5; D unresolved. This CDR3 is 13 amino acids long. Trimming removed 1 base at V and 5 bases at J, with 9 bases between. CDR1 and CDR2 (germline): SGHRS, YFSETQ. The CDR3 coding sequence is TGCGCCAGCAGCTTGATGGGGTGGGAGACCCAGTACTTC. It encodes CASSLMGWETQYF.

This clonotype was observed many times. This chain uses TRBV6-5 with TRBJ2-7, with D tentatively TRBD1 or TRBD2 (5 bases each). V dropped 6 bases and J dropped 6 bases, with 12 bases sitting between them. This CDR3 has 12 residues. Germline V gene sequence: CDR1 MNHEY, CDR2 SVGAGI. CDR3 sequence: CASSSGGGEQYV. For the CDR3, the DNA is TGTGCCAGCAGCTCTGGGGGTGGCGAGCAGTACGTC.

The chain has TRBV11-3 and TRBJ2-5; the match to TRBD2 covers 8 bases. The CDR3 totals 15 residues. CDR1 is SGHNT, CDR2 YENEEA, per germline. The V and J ends lost 5 bases and 5 bases, in that order; junction bases with no gene match: 10. DNA of the CDR3: TGTGCCAGCAGCGACCCCAGGACGGGGGGGGAGACCCAGTACTTC. Translation gives CASSDPRTGGETQYF.

The CDR3 loop reads CASSFEGTGAEETQYF. The CDR3 DNA is TGCGCCAGCAGCTTCGAAGGGACAGGGGCAGAAGAGACCCAGTACTTC. This chain joins TRBV5-1 and TRBJ2-5; 10 nucleotides agree with TRBD1. Germline CDR1 reads SGHRS; CDR2 reads YFSETQ. The V segment lost 2 bases and the J segment 3 bases; nucleotides outside the gene matches: 7. This CDR3 is 16 amino acids long.

This clonotype was counted a few times. This chain links TRBV10-3 with TRBJ2-2, with 10 bases lining up with TRBD2. V lost 6 bases and J lost 3; bases outside the gene matches: 1. The CDR3 extends over 14 amino acids. CDR1 and CDR2 (germline): ENHRY, SYGVKD. CDR3 in DNA: TGTGCCATCAGAGGACTAGCGGACACCGGGGAGCTGTTTTTT. Its protein product is CAIRGLADTGELFF.

The chain couples TRBV5-1 to TRBJ2-5; D is unclear. V was trimmed by 4 bases and J by 1 base, leaving 8 bases between them. Germline CDR1 SGHRS, CDR2 YFSETQ. The CDR3 is made up of 13 amino acids. The CDR3 loop reads CASSQHLQETQYF. CDR3 nucleotides: TGCGCCAGCAGCCAACACCTCCAAGAGACCCAGTACTTC.

The table lists this clonotype with a few counts. The V gene is TRBV29-1, the J gene TRBJ1-1; D is ambiguous. Germline CDR1 is SQVTM and CDR2 is ANQGSEA. The V end lost 3 bases, the J end lost 6 bases, and 11 bases lay between the germline ends. The CDR3 consists of 12 residues. The CDR3 region is CSVDRYGSEAFF. CDR3 DNA sequence: TGCAGCGTTGATAGGTATGGGTCTGAAGCTTTCTTT.

This clonotype turned up a few times. J is TRBJ2-3 and V is TRBV7-3; 10 nucleotides agree with TRBD2. This CDR3 spans 14 amino acids. V gave up 7 bases and J gave up 4 bases; unmatched junction bases: 5. The germline V gene encodes CDR1 SGHTA and CDR2 FQGTGA. The CDR3 bases are TGTGCCAGCAAGGAGCGGGGGGGCTCAGATACGCAGTATTTT. This encodes CASKERGGSDTQYF.

The chain links TRBV4-2 to TRBJ2-3; no firm D call. Per the germline V gene, CDR1 is LGHNA and CDR2 is YNFKEQ. With 0 bases removed from V and 2 bases from J, the gap between germline ends came to 12 bases. There are 16 residues in the CDR3. The CDR3 DNA follows: TGTGCCAGCAGCCAAGATCGGGCAGCGAACACAGATACGCAGTATTTT. This sequence encodes CASSQDRAANTDTQYF.

The CDR3 reads CASTDNRYSNQPQHF. In DNA form, the CDR3 reads TGTGCCAGTACCGACAATCGATATAGCAATCAGCCCCAGCATTTT. The chain carries TRBV19 and TRBJ1-5; D remains ambiguous. CDR1 LNHDA and CDR2 SQIVND come from the germline V gene (reference sequence). The CDR3 consists of 15 residues. With 7 bases removed from V and 0 bases from J, the gap between germline ends came to 13 bases.